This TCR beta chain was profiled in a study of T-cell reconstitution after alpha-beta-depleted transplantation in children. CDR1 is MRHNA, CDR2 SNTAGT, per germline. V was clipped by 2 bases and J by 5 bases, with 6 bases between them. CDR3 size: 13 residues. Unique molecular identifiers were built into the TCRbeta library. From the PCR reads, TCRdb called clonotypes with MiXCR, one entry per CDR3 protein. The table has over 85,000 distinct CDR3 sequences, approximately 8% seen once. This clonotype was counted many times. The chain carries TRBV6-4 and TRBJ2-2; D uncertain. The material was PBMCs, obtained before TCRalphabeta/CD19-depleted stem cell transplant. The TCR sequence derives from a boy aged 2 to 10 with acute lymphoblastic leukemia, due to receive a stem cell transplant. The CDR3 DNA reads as TGTGCCAGCAGTGACAGGGTTACCGGGGAGCTGTTTTTT. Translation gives CASSDRVTGELFF.